These 8 T cell receptor beta chains came from one sample sequenced in a study of blood T cell repertoires in COVID-19 (TCRdb year 2020). Libraries were constructed by the immunoSEQ multiplex PCR assay. TCRdb took this table from immuneACCESS and kept in-frame rearrangements with V and J called. Such tables lack part of the clones; where checked against another copy, unresolved V genes explain under half of the gap, and the rest is unexplained. For this sample there are 160,000 or so clones; 83% appear just once. In total, the top ten clones hold 1.5% of the sample. Sample: peripheral blood. The receptor set was obtained from a human donor in a cohort sampled during active COVID-19.

The chain recombines TRBV7-9 with TRBJ2-3; D is ambiguous. V was cut by 5 bases and J by 0 bases, with 12 bases left in between. Germline V lookup: CDR1 SEHNR, CDR2 FQNEAQ (reference sequence). The CDR3 spans 15 residues. The CDR3 sequence is CASSRPGPSTDTQYF. The CDR3 DNA reads as TGTGCCAGCAGCCGCCCGGGTCCTAGCACAGATACGCAGTATTTT.

In this sample, this clone turned up a few times. J is TRBJ2-2 and V is TRBV28; D uncertain. V was clipped by 1 base and J by 4 bases, with 4 bases between them. Per the germline V gene, CDR1 is MDHEN and CDR2 is SYDVKM. The CDR3 spans 13 residues. CDR3 sequence reads: CASSLSGTGELFF. CDR3 sequence (DNA): TGTGCCAGCAGTTTATCGGGCACCGGGGAGCTGTTTTTT.

This sequence joins TRBV5-1 and TRBJ1-2; the D is unclear. Per the germline V gene, CDR1 is SGHRS and CDR2 is YFSETQ. The CDR3 sequence is 12 residues long. Trimming took off 3 bases at V and 4 bases at J, with 7 bases between the two ends. The CDR3 DNA sequence: TGCGCCAGCAGCTCTGGCCGCTATGGCTACACCTTC. Its protein is CASSSGRYGYTF.

V is TRBV4-1 and J is TRBJ1-6; TRBD1 matches 7 bases. V dropped 0 bases and J dropped 9; count of bases not matched to a gene: 11. Germline V gene sequence: CDR1 MGHRA, CDR2 YSYEKL. The CDR3 loop spans 17 amino acids. This CDR3 is CASSQEPTGFLRSPLHF. For the CDR3, the DNA is TGCGCCAGCAGCCAAGAGCCGACAGGGTTTTTGCGTTCACCCCTCCACTTT.

This clone showed up just a few times. This chain joins TRBV24-1 and TRBJ2-5; D remains ambiguous. Germline V gives CDR1 KGHDR, CDR2 SFDVKD. The CDR3 length is 14 residues. The V gene lost 0 bases and the J gene lost 4 bases, with 8 bases spanning the gap. CDR3 sequence reads: CATSDLTGGETQYF. Here the CDR3 DNA reads TGTGCCACCAGTGATTTGACTGGCGGAGAGACCCAGTACTTC.

The genes are TRBV28 and TRBJ2-2; maybe TRBD2 (6 bases). The germline V gene encodes CDR1 MDHEN and CDR2 SYDVKM. Trimming pared 3 bases from V and 2 bases from J, leaving 7 bases between. The CDR3 extends over 14 amino acids. CDR3 DNA: TGTGCCAGCAGTTTGGGACTTAACACCGGGGAGCTGTTTTTT. This translates into CASSLGLNTGELFF.

The rearrangement links TRBV6-5 to TRBJ2-7; 7 positions match TRBD1. Trimming took 5 bases from V and 1 from J; bases not matched to a gene: 5. The germline V gene has CDR1 MNHEY and CDR2 SVGAGI. The CDR3 is made up of 14 amino acids. As DNA, the CDR3 is TGTGCCAGCAGTAGAGAGACAGGGTCCTACGAGCAGTACTTC. Encoded protein: CASSRETGSYEQYF.

For this clone: Other nucleotide sequences in the sample specify the same CDR3. The rearrangement joins TRBV29-1 to TRBJ2-7; the D gene is possibly TRBD2 (6 bases). CDR1 is SQVTM, CDR2 ANQGSEA, per germline. V dropped 3 bases and J dropped 4 bases, with 10 bases sitting between them. CDR3 length: 12 amino acids. The CDR3 DNA reads TGCAGCGTTGAGGTGCGGGATTACGAGCAGTACTTC. Amino acid sequence: CSVEVRDYEQYF.